The 22 T cell receptor beta chains given below trace back to one sample, sequenced in a study of T cell responses to AZD1222 COVID-19 vaccine. Sequencing was performed with immunoSEQ multiplex PCR; in TCRdb, only in-frame clones are kept and a portion is missing. The sample has about 170,000 clones, roughly 92% seen once. The sequenced sample was peripheral blood, obtained on day 0 of AZD1222 vaccination. All receptors derive from an adult in good health.

V is TRBV7-9 and J is TRBJ1-2; D is uncertain. This CDR3 spans 12 amino acids. Germline CDR1 reads SEHNR; CDR2 reads FQNEAQ (reference sequence). V lost 4 bases, J lost 7 bases, and 10 bases lay in between. CDR3 in amino acids: CASSSRPGGYTF. CDR3 in DNA: TGTGCCAGCAGCTCGAGACCCGGTGGCTACACCTTC.

The rearrangement links TRBV25-1 to TRBJ1-2, with 7 bases identical to TRBD1. V was pared by 1 base and J by 4 bases, with 3 bases of the junction left unmatched. Per germline, CDR1 MGHDK and CDR2 SYGVNS. This CDR3 is 14 amino acids long. CDR3 DNA sequence: TGTGCCAGCAGTGAATCTGACAGGGTCTATGGCTACACCTTC. It specifies CASSESDRVYGYTF.

The chain has TRBV3-1 (or the pseudogene TRBV3-2) and TRBJ1-2, with D possibly being TRBD1 (6 bases). CDR1 is LGHDT and CDR2 is YNNKEL in the germline V gene (reference sequence). The length of the CDR3 is 16 residues. V was trimmed by 1 base and J by 8 bases, leaving 20 bases between them. CDR3 sequence: CASSQGSGARIRGYTF. Here the CDR3 DNA reads TGTGCCAGCAGCCAAGGCTCAGGGGCCCGAATAAGGGGCTACACCTTC.

Comment on this clone: At one of its ends the junction is not consistent with the germline gene, which may arise from a read error. The chain carries TRBV5-4 and TRBJ1-1; D is perhaps TRBD1 (5 bases). The CDR3 runs to 14 residues. Germline V gene data show CDR1 as SGHNT and CDR2 as YYREEE (reference sequence). CDR3 region: CASSLAGNEKGTYF. CDR3 sequence (DNA): TGTGCCAGCAGCTTGGCCGGGAATGAGAAAGGGACCTATTTT.

The rearrangement links TRBV6-5 to TRBJ2-2; 11 bases are shared with TRBD1. The germline V gene has CDR1 MNHEY and CDR2 SVGAGI. The CDR3 runs 15 residues. With V trimmed by 5 bases and J by 3 bases, 2 bases remained unmatched. CDR3 region: CASSRDRGDTGELFF. The CDR3 nucleotides read TGTGCCAGCAGTCGGGACAGGGGGGACACCGGGGAGCTGTTTTTT.

This chain links TRBV3-1 (or the pseudogene TRBV3-2) with TRBJ2-7; D possibly corresponds to TRBD1 (5 bases). Germline CDR1 and CDR2: LGHDT and YNNKEL (reference sequence). Trimming cost V 1 base and J 2 bases, with 9 bases left between them. There are 14 residues in the CDR3. The CDR3 nucleotides are TGTGCCAGCAGCCAAGCCGGACAAACCTACGAGCAGTACTTC. Its translation: CASSQAGQTYEQYF.

Details on this clone: At one boundary the junction diverges from the germline segment, which might be a read error. The J gene is TRBJ1-2, the V gene TRBV7-9, with TRBD1 as a possible D gene (5 bases). The CDR3 has 11 amino acids. Germline assignment: CDR1 SEHNR and CDR2 FQNEAQ (reference sequence). CDR3 sequence: CASSNSRDGVF. The CDR3 DNA sequence: TGTGCCAGCAGCAATTCCCGGGACGGAGTCTTC.

The rearrangement uses TRBV7-9 and TRBJ2-7, with TRBD2 matching over 8 bases. J lost 6 bases, V lost 2 bases, and 12 bases had no gene match. Germline CDR1 and CDR2: SEHNR and FQNEAQ (reference sequence). The CDR3 has 16 amino acids. The CDR3 sequence is CASSLSYRGGFSEQYF. The DNA for the CDR3 is TGTGCCAGCAGCTTAAGTTACCGGGGGGGGTTTTCCGAGCAGTACTTC.

The genes are TRBV7-2 and TRBJ1-6; D might be TRBD1 (5 bases). Trimming stripped 4 bases from V and 7 bases from J, with 23 bases between. The CDR3 is made up of 18 amino acids. Germline CDR1 and CDR2: SGHTA and FQGNSA. DNA of the CDR3: TGTGCCAGCAGCTACTCTTTGCGGGGGGTTAGGGGCAATTCACCCCTCCACTTT. Translation gives CASSYSLRGVRGNSPLHF.

The V and J genes are TRBV19 and TRBJ1-5, with TRBD1 matching 7 bases. The V segment lost 0 bases and the J segment 3 bases; nucleotides outside the gene matches: 2. The CDR3 has 15 residues. Germline V gives CDR1 LNHDA, CDR2 SQIVND (reference sequence). The CDR3 nucleotides are TGTGCCAGTAGTATAGAAGGGGGCCCCAATCAGCCCCAGCATTTT. Protein product: CASSIEGGPNQPQHF.

The V and J genes are TRBV7-9 and TRBJ2-5, with 12 bases lining up with TRBD2. Trimming at V came to 5 bases and at J to 5 bases, leaving 3 bases not matched to a gene. This CDR3 spans 14 amino acids. Germline assignment: CDR1 SEHNR and CDR2 FQNEAQ (reference sequence). CDR3 sequence: CASSLGTSGETQYF. In DNA, the CDR3 is TGTGCCAGCAGCCTAGGGACTAGCGGGGAGACCCAGTACTTC.

This rearrangement joins TRBV27 to TRBJ1-1; 8 bases match TRBD1. CDR3 length: 17 amino acids. Germline V CDR1 and CDR2: MNHEY, SMNVEV (reference sequence). The trim removed 6 bases at V and 5 bases at J, leaving 17 bases unmatched. In nucleotides, the CDR3 is TGTGCCAGCAGCTTAGGGCTACGGGGCAGGGGGCGAACTGAAGCTTTCTTT. Its protein is CASSLGLRGRGRTEAFF.

The chain employs TRBV28 and TRBJ1-5; TRBD1 matches 7 bases. The germline CDR1 and CDR2 sequences are MDHEN and SYDVKM. Germline trimming cut 3 bases from V and 4 bases from J; bases unmatched to any gene: 9. The CDR3 consists of 16 residues. The CDR3 region is CASSFPGQFLNQPQHF. DNA of the CDR3: TGTGCCAGCAGTTTCCCGGGACAGTTTCTGAATCAGCCCCAGCATTTT.

The V gene is TRBV24-1, the J gene TRBJ2-5; D call uncertain. Germline V gene lookup returns CDR1 KGHDR and CDR2 SFDVKD. This CDR3 comprises 14 residues. Trimming shortened V by 5 bases and J by 1 base, and 10 bases separated the two germline ends. CDR3 residues: CATSVRRIQETQYF. The DNA for the CDR3 is TGTGCCACCAGTGTGAGACGAATCCAAGAGACCCAGTACTTC.

The V call is TRBV9, the J call TRBJ2-1, with D possibly being TRBD1 or TRBD2 (5 bases each). V dropped 1 base and J dropped 6 bases, with 14 bases sitting between them. CDR3 size: 15 residues. Germline lookup yields CDR1 SGDLS and CDR2 YYNGEE. CDR3 sequence reads: CASSVWAREFNEQFF. CDR3 DNA: TGTGCCAGCAGCGTATGGGCCAGGGAGTTCAATGAGCAGTTCTTC.

The genes are TRBV29-1 and TRBJ2-5; D is possibly TRBD1 (6 bases). V lost 8 bases and J 6 bases, leaving 16 bases between the germline ends. Germline values: CDR1 SQVTM, CDR2 ANQGSEA. This CDR3 has 12 amino acids. DNA for the CDR3: TGCAGCTTCTTACAGGGAAGCCAGACCCAGTACTTC. This sequence encodes CSFLQGSQTQYF. Combining the CDR3 with reference TRBV29-1 and TRBJ2-5 gives the whole variable domain SAVISQKPSRDICQRGTSLTIQCQVDSQVTMMFWYRQQPGQSLTLIATANQGSEATYESGFVIDKFPISRPNLTFSTLTVSNMSPEDSSIYLCSFLQGSQTQYFGPGTRLLVL.

The genes are TRBV2 and TRBJ1-2; no definite D call. CDR1 and CDR2 (germline): SNHLY, FYNNEI. The CDR3 sequence is 14 residues long. With 5 bases removed from V and 1 base from J, the gap between germline ends came to 11 bases. The CDR3 DNA reads as TGTGCCAGCAGTATACGATTCGGTAACTATGGCTACACCTTC. This sequence encodes CASSIRFGNYGYTF. Full variable domain (missing parts from reference TRBV2 and TRBJ1-2): EPEVTQTPSHQVTQMGQEVILRCVPISNHLYFYWYRQILGQKVEFLVSFYNNEISEKSEIFDDQFSVERPDGSNFTLKIRSTKLEDSAMYFCASSIRFGNYGYTFGSGTRLTVV.

The chain links TRBV6-5 to TRBJ1-3; 9 bases match TRBD1. V lost 6 bases to trimming and J lost 3 bases; unmatched junction nucleotides: 6. This CDR3 spans 15 amino acids. Germline CDR1 reads MNHEY; CDR2 reads SVGAGI. DNA of the CDR3: TGTGCCAGCAGGGATCTGGGACAGGGTGGAAACACCATATATTTT. It yields the protein CASRDLGQGGNTIYF.

The J gene is TRBJ1-1, the V gene TRBV6-2 or TRBV6-3; D is unclear. The CDR3 length is 14 residues. V lost 4 bases, J lost 2 bases, and 11 bases lay in between. In germline, CDR1 is MNHEY, CDR2 SVGEGT. As DNA, the CDR3 is TGTGCCAGCAGTTCCCATAGAGTAAACACTGAAGCTTTCTTT. This codes for CASSSHRVNTEAFF.

The chain has TRBV6-2 or TRBV6-3 and TRBJ1-6; no clear D gene. V was shortened by 0 bases and J by 7 bases, with 16 bases between the two germline ends. Germline CDR1 MNHEY, CDR2 SVGEGT. This CDR3 has 17 residues. In nucleotides, the CDR3 is TGTGCCAGCAGTTACTCGTCTGGGGAGTGGTACAATTCACCCCTCCACTTT. It yields the protein CASSYSSGEWYNSPLHF.

In this sample, this clone turned up once. The rearrangement links TRBV27 to TRBJ1-1; D perhaps matches TRBD1 (6 bases). V was pared by 3 bases and J by 2 bases, with 13 bases between. From germline, CDR1 is MNHEY and CDR2 SMNVEV (reference sequence). The CDR3 sequence is 15 residues long. DNA of the CDR3: TGTGCCAGCAGTTTGTCCAACAGGGCCAACACTGAAGCTTTCTTT. As protein: CASSLSNRANTEAFF.

The rearrangement links TRBV30 to TRBJ1-6; TRBD1 agrees at 9 bases. CDR1 and CDR2 (germline): GTSNPN, SVGIG (reference sequence). J lost 7 bases, V lost 3 bases, and 4 bases had no gene match. The CDR3 contains 14 residues. The CDR3 DNA reads as TGTGCCTGGAGCCGAGGGACAGGGAATTCACCCCTCCACTTT. This gives the protein CAWSRGTGNSPLHF.